Following are 27 T cell receptor beta chains from one sample sequenced in a study of identical twins. TCRdb called the 5' RACE reads again in MiXCR, with one record for every CDR3 protein. The sample includes 450,000 or so distinct CDR3 sequences, 24% of them seen just once. These data are also associated with another study on T cells expressing NK-cell markers.

Sequenced sample: CD4+ T cells sorted from blood. The receptor set was obtained from a woman aged 18-35 years in good health.

The chain combines TRBV20-1 with TRBJ2-3; 10 bases line up with TRBD2. CDR1 is DFQATT, CDR2 SNEGSKA, per germline (reference sequence). V dropped 6 bases and J dropped 1; count of bases not matched to a gene: 4. The CDR3 contains 14 residues. For the CDR3, the DNA is TGCAGTGCGGCGACTAGCGGGCGCACAGATACGCAGTATTTT. Protein: CSAATSGRTDTQYF.

This chain uses TRBV6-2 or TRBV6-3 with TRBJ2-3; D is uncertain. Germline V gene data show CDR1 as MNHEY and CDR2 as SVGEGT. With 8 bases removed from V and 3 bases from J, the gap between germline ends came to 9 bases. This CDR3 is 12 amino acids long. CDR3: CASETGTDTQYF. As DNA, the CDR3 is TGTGCCAGCGAGACCGGGACAGATACGCAGTATTTT.

The sample holds one count of this clonotype. DNA of the CDR3: TGTGCCAGCAAATCCGAGGAAGCGAGCGACGAGCAGTACTTC. The encoded protein is CASKSEEASDEQYF. The chain recombines TRBV12-3 or TRBV12-4 with TRBJ2-7; D unclear. The CDR3 length is 14 residues. V lost 7 bases, J lost 5 bases, and 18 bases lay in between.

The chain employs TRBV20-1 and TRBJ2-7, with D perhaps matching TRBD2 (5 bases). CDR1 is DFQATT and CDR2 is SNEGSKA in the germline V gene (reference sequence). Trimming removed 3 bases at V and 4 bases at J, with 16 bases between. This CDR3 is 14 amino acids long. The CDR3, as DNA: TGCAGTGCTAGCGGACGGGGTACCTCTTACGAGCAGTACTTC. This translates into CSASGRGTSYEQYF.

This clonotype was counted a few times. The chain couples TRBV11-3 to TRBJ1-4; the D is unclear. Trimming removed 3 bases at V and 5 bases at J, with 10 bases between. The CDR3 length is 14 residues. Germline V gene lookup returns CDR1 SGHNT and CDR2 YENEEA. The CDR3 DNA follows: TGTGCCAGCAGCTTCGGCAGAACAAATGAAAAACTGTTTTTT. It is translated as CASSFGRTNEKLFF. Based on the CDR3 plus reference TRBV11-3 and TRBJ1-4, the full variable domain is EAGVVQSPRYKIIEKKQPVAFWCNPISGHNTLYWYLQNLGQGPELLIRYENEEAVDDSQLPKDRFSAERLKGVDSTLKIQPAELGDSAVYLCASSFGRTNEKLFFGSGTQLSVL.

This chain links TRBV29-1 with TRBJ2-1; D gene unclear. CDR3 length: 11 amino acids. V dropped 4 bases and J dropped 4 bases, with 5 bases sitting between them. Germline V gene sequence: CDR1 SQVTM, CDR2 ANQGSEA. The CDR3 loop reads CSVGEYNEQFF. The CDR3 bases are TGCAGCGTTGGAGAATACAATGAGCAGTTCTTC.

This clonotype has a handful of counts. V is TRBV9 and J is TRBJ2-3; weak D call: TRBD2 (6 bases). The germline CDR1 and CDR2 sequences are SGDLS and YYNGEE. Deletions cut 3 bases from V and 6 bases from J, with 17 bases between. The length of the CDR3 is 15 residues. Here the CDR3 reads CASSASAGSKDTQYF. The CDR3 DNA follows: TGTGCCAGCAGCGCTAGCGCGGGGTCTAAGGATACGCAGTATTTT.

A few counts support this clonotype. The chain is built from TRBV5-5 and TRBJ2-5; 10 bases are shared with TRBD2. V lost 4 bases and J lost 4; bases outside the gene matches: 7. Germline V lookup: CDR1 SGHKS, CDR2 YYEKEE (reference sequence). The CDR3 totals 15 residues. The CDR3 coding sequence is TGTGCCAGCAGCCCTCAAGCGGGGGGGCGAGAGACCCAGTACTTC. It is translated as CASSPQAGGRETQYF.

The chain uses TRBV20-1 and TRBJ1-5; weak D call: TRBD1 (6 bases). This CDR3 comprises 15 residues. V dropped 2 bases and J dropped 3 bases, with 14 bases sitting between them. The germline gives CDR1 DFQATT, CDR2 SNEGSKA (reference sequence). The CDR3 bases are TGCAGTGCTAGACGCTTCAGACAGGACAATCAGCCCCAGCATTTT. As protein: CSARRFRQDNQPQHF.

This sequence joins TRBV3-1 and TRBJ2-2; no definite D call. The V gene lost 9 bases and the J gene lost 6 bases, with 17 bases spanning the gap. The CDR3 spans 14 residues. Germline V gene sequence: CDR1 LGHDT, CDR2 YNNKEL (reference sequence). CDR3 sequence reads: CASTRKGSAGELFF. As DNA, the CDR3 is TGTGCCAGTACCCGAAAAGGATCGGCCGGGGAGCTGTTTTTT.

This sequence joins TRBV20-1 and TRBJ1-5; TRBD1 is a possible D gene (5 bases). Trimming stripped 4 bases from V and 2 bases from J, with 9 bases between. This CDR3 comprises 13 residues. CDR1 and CDR2 (germline): DFQATT, SNEGSKA (reference sequence). DNA of the CDR3: TGCAGTGCTATCGCGGGGGGCAATCAGCCCCAGCATTTT. This sequence encodes CSAIAGGNQPQHF.

The chain has TRBV3-1 and TRBJ2-1; 7 positions match TRBD2. CDR3 length: 14 residues. J lost 0 bases, V lost 7 bases, and 3 bases had no gene match. Germline CDR1 reads LGHDT; CDR2 reads YNNKEL (reference sequence). The CDR3 DNA sequence: TGTGCCAGCATGCGGGGGACCTCCTACAATGAGCAGTTCTTC. It translates to CASMRGTSYNEQFF.

This clonotype was observed at least ten times. DNA for the CDR3: TGCAGCGTGCAGGGGGCCGGGGAGCTGTTTTTT. This gives the protein CSVQGAGELFF. V is TRBV29-1 and J is TRBJ2-2, with 7 bases matching TRBD1. CDR3 length equals 11 residues. Germline CDR1 is SQVTM and CDR2 is ANQGSEA. The trim removed 6 bases at V and 6 bases at J, leaving 1 base unmatched.

This clonotype was picked up a small number of times. The rearrangement links TRBV12-3 or TRBV12-4 to TRBJ2-2; TRBD2 agrees at 8 bases. Germline trimming cut 3 bases from V and 4 bases from J; bases unmatched to any gene: 4. The CDR3 runs 15 residues. CDR3 region: CASSLGTRATGELFF. The DNA of the CDR3 is TGTGCCAGCAGTTTGGGGACTAGGGCCACCGGGGAGCTGTTTTTT.

DNA of the CDR3: TGTGCCAGCAGTTTTTTTGAGCGGCTGGAGCAGTACTTC. Its translation: CASSFFERLEQYF. The chain uses TRBV12-3 or TRBV12-4 and TRBJ2-7, with D perhaps TRBD2 (5 bases). This CDR3 spans 13 amino acids. Trimming took 3 bases from V and 7 from J, leaving 13 bases between them.

This clonotype has a handful of counts. The V gene is TRBV9, the J gene TRBJ2-7; D is unclear. V lost 4 bases, J lost 0 bases, and 11 bases lay in between. The length of the CDR3 is 14 residues. The germline CDR1 and CDR2 sequences are SGDLS and YYNGEE. The CDR3 coding sequence is TGTGCCAGCAGCTCTAGAGTGAACTCCTACGAGCAGTACTTC. It codes for CASSSRVNSYEQYF.

This clonotype was recorded a few times. The chain is built from TRBV6-5 and TRBJ1-1, with a tentative D call TRBD1 (5 bases). CDR1 and CDR2 (germline): MNHEY, SVGAGI. The CDR3 totals 16 residues. Trimming removed 0 bases from V and 3 bases from J, with 14 bases in between. CDR3 loop: CASSYSSRGLYTEAFF. In DNA form, the CDR3 reads TGTGCCAGCAGTTACTCGAGTCGGGGACTCTACACTGAAGCTTTCTTT.

This clonotype was picked up a small number of times. The chain carries TRBV20-1 and TRBJ1-3; the D is unclear. The CDR3 extends over 13 amino acids. V was clipped by 8 bases and J by 7 bases, with 18 bases between them. CDR1 and CDR2 from the germline V gene are DFQATT and SNEGSKA (reference sequence). CDR3: CSPLTIPGNTIYF. CDR3 DNA sequence: TGCAGTCCTCTTACAATCCCCGGGAACACCATATATTTT.

The chain joins TRBV20-1 to TRBJ2-5; the match to TRBD2 covers 7 bases. The CDR3 length is 14 residues. Germline CDR1 is DFQATT and CDR2 is SNEGSKA (reference sequence). Trimming at V came to 2 bases and at J to 2 bases, leaving 5 bases not matched to a gene. CDR3 loop: CSARSRTRQETQYF. For the CDR3, the DNA is TGCAGTGCTAGATCCCGGACTAGGCAAGAGACCCAGTACTTC.

The rearrangement uses TRBV2 and TRBJ2-7, with TRBD2 identical over 8 bases. V was clipped by 8 bases and J by 0 bases; unmatched bases: 15. CDR1 is SNHLY, CDR2 FYNNEI, per germline. This CDR3 contains 17 residues. This CDR3 is CASGAGGSSVSSYEQYF. DNA of the CDR3: TGTGCCAGCGGGGCGGGGGGATCTAGCGTCAGCTCCTACGAGCAGTACTTC.

This chain uses TRBV12-3 or TRBV12-4 with TRBJ1-2; D gene ambiguous. V gave up 1 base and J gave up 8 bases, with 17 bases separating them. The CDR3 has 15 amino acids. The CDR3 DNA is TGTGCCAGCAGTTTAGAGGACCGCCAAATGCGGGGCTACACCTTC. Protein product: CASSLEDRQMRGYTF.

This clonotype has just a few counts. The chain recombines TRBV12-3 or TRBV12-4 with TRBJ1-2, with 7 nucleotides matching TRBD1. The CDR3 covers 14 residues. Losses at the gene ends were 7 bases for V and 2 bases for J; bases not matched to a gene: 7. The CDR3 protein is CASTRQTGNYGYTF. DNA of the CDR3: TGTGCCAGCACTCGCCAGACAGGGAACTATGGCTACACCTTC.

V is TRBV7-2 and J is TRBJ2-5, with D perhaps matching TRBD1 or TRBD2 (5 bases each). V was shortened by 2 bases and J by 5 bases, with 12 bases between the two germline ends. The germline gives CDR1 SGHTA, CDR2 FQGNSA. This CDR3 contains 14 residues. CDR3 bases: TGTGCCAGCAGCTTAAACCTGTGGGGGGAGACCCAGTACTTC. Translation: CASSLNLWGETQYF.

The chain uses TRBV20-1 and TRBJ1-1; D gene unclear. This CDR3 spans 10 amino acids. Germline assignment: CDR1 DFQATT and CDR2 SNEGSKA (reference sequence). Trimming shortened V by 1 base and J by 8 bases, and 5 bases separated the two germline ends. The CDR3 coding sequence is TGCAGTGCTAGAGTTGAAGAAGCTTTCTTT. Translated, it gives CSARVEEAFF.

In this sample, this clonotype turned up a few times. The V and J genes are TRBV6-2 or TRBV6-3 and TRBJ2-1, with 7 bases that match TRBD2. This CDR3 spans 14 amino acids. V shed 6 bases and J 3 bases; nucleotides not matched to a gene: 5. CDR1 and CDR2 (germline): MNHEY, SVGEGT. In DNA, the CDR3 is TGTGCCAGCAGGCTAGCGGATTTCTACAATGAGCAGTTCTTC. Its protein product is CASRLADFYNEQFF.

This clonotype was observed many times. The chain combines TRBV2 with TRBJ2-7; TRBD2 matches at 7 bases. Per the germline V gene, CDR1 is SNHLY and CDR2 is FYNNEI. Trimming removed 8 bases from V and 7 bases from J; junction bases left unmatched: 11. This CDR3 is built from 13 residues. As DNA, the CDR3 is TGTGCCAGCGCAAGGGAGGGGCGAACGGAGCAGTACTTC. It codes for CASAREGRTEQYF.

The table lists this clonotype with a few counts. CDR3 sequence: CSARDGLASSTHYNEQFF. CDR3 DNA: TGCAGTGCTAGAGATGGCCTAGCGAGTTCGACACATTACAATGAGCAGTTCTTC. The V gene is TRBV20-1, the J gene TRBJ2-1; D possibly corresponds to TRBD2 (6 bases). The ends were cut back, 0 bases at V and 4 bases at J, with 22 bases in the middle. The CDR3 is made up of 18 amino acids. The germline V gene encodes CDR1 DFQATT and CDR2 SNEGSKA (reference sequence).